This is a list of T cell receptor beta chains from one sample in a study of radiation and T cells in renal cell carcinoma. Assay: immunoSEQ multiplex PCR; the TCRdb copy retains only in-frame clones and omits some. The sample has around 75,000 clones; roughly 82% are singletons. The sequencing here drew on blood, taken from a patient whose treatment included radiotherapy and nephrectomy. Receptor source: a man in his sixties with renal cell carcinoma. Both conserved end residues are part of each CDR3. A D gene is named only where the DNA matches it firmly. Not all rows give a size; the values are once, few, many and, for expanded clones, a class.

>TRBV28|NA|TRBJ1-5|NA
CASSPSTVARNQPQHF
TGTGCCAGCAGTCCCTCGACAGTAGCGCGGAATCAGCCCCAGCATTTT
>TRBV6-1|NA|TRBJ2-7|NA
CAGGLANSYEQYF
TGTGCCGGGGGTCTAGCAAACTCCTACGAGCAGTACTTC
>TRBV2|NA|TRBJ1-2|few
CASSALQRRSYGYTF
TGTGCCAGCAGCGCCCTACAGCGAAGGTCCTATGGCTACACCTTC
>TRBV28|TRBD2|TRBJ2-5|NA
CASSLHTSGSQETQYF
TGTGCCAGCAGTCTACACACTAGCGGAAGCCAAGAGACCCAGTACTTC
>TRBV13|TRBD1|TRBJ2-7|few
CASSLEGQGAYEQYF
TGTGCCAGCAGCTTAGAAGGACAGGGGGCCTACGAGCAGTACTTC
>TRBV7-8|TRBD1|TRBJ2-7|few
CASSWDRAASEQYF
TGTGCCAGCAGCTGGGACAGGGCCGCGAGCGAGCAGTACTTC
>TRBV19|TRBD2|TRBJ2-7|NA
CASSIRSGSIYEQYF
TGTGCCAGTAGTATTCGAAGCGGGAGTATCTACGAGCAGTACTTC
>TRBV9|NA|TRBJ2-3|NA
CASSVRELADTQYF
TGTGCCAGCAGCGTCAGAGAACTAGCAGATACGCAGTATTTT
>TRBV29-1|NA|TRBJ2-5|NA
CSALQGWGETQYF
TGCAGCGCCTTACAGGGCTGGGGTGAGACCCAGTACTTC
>TRBV5-4|TRBD1|TRBJ2-1|NA
CASSLVGQGYNEQFF
TGTGCCAGCAGCTTGGTGGGACAGGGTTACAATGAGCAGTTCTTC
>TRBV7-7|NA|TRBJ2-1|NA
CASSLENQFSIGHNEQFF
TGTGCCAGCAGCTTAGAGAATCAGTTCAGTATCGGGCACAATGAGCAGTTCTTC
>TRBV5-1|NA|TRBJ2-3|once
CASSPHRDTQYF
TGCGCCAGCAGCCCCCACAGGGATACGCAGTATTTT
>TRBV2|TRBD1|TRBJ1-1|NA
CASDRGTNTEAFF
TGTGCCAGCGACAGGGGAACGAACACTGAAGCTTTCTTT
>TRBV7-8|NA|TRBJ2-5|NA
CASSQTSQETQYF
TGTGCCAGCAGCCAGACATCCCAAGAGACCCAGTACTTC
>TRBV7-9|NA|TRBJ1-4|NA
CASSLLAGTPDEKLFF
TGTGCCAGCAGCTTACTCGCCGGGACGCCTGACGAAAAACTGTTTTTT
>TRBV28|TRBD2|TRBJ2-4|NA
CASSLWRLAGGPGALYF
TGTGCCAGCAGTTTATGGAGACTAGCGGGAGGGCCCGGCGCACTTTACTTC
>TRBV9|NA|TRBJ1-4|NA
CASSALRDFQGNEKLFF
TGTGCCAGCAGCGCGTTACGGGACTTTCAAGGGAATGAAAAACTGTTTTTT
>TRBV7-8|NA|TRBJ2-2|NA
CASSLGRGQRSNTGELFF
TGTGCCAGCAGCTTAGGGAGGGGGCAGAGATCGAACACCGGGGAGCTGTTTTTT
>TRBV19|NA|TRBJ1-4|once
CASRQPTNEKLFF
TGTGCCAGCCGACAGCCAACTAATGAAAAACTGTTTTTT
>TRBV7-9|TRBD1|TRBJ1-4|NA
CASSPGTGREKLFF
TGTGCCAGCAGCCCCGGGACAGGGAGGGAAAAACTGTTTTTT